This T cell receptor (beta chain) stems from a study of cytomegalovirus exposure and HLA in healthy donors. General study points: The presence/absence work took it that sequencing depth was about the same across donors. In terms of immune exposure information, only CMV serostatus was available.

Germline V gene data show CDR1 as MNHNS and CDR2 as SASEGT. This CDR3 spans 13 amino acids. V lost 8 bases, J lost 9 bases, and 6 bases stayed unmatched. PCR involved 60 Vbeta and 13 Jbeta primers. In the authors' methods: A follow-up analysis tallied 73 million or so unique TCR beta chains, roughly 11 million shared. Clones were sequenced by immunoSEQ multiplex PCR, and TCRdb holds only the in-frame ones, with some missing. That table supplies the V and J calls and clone size; D and trimming were determined from the DNA. The sample yields around 150,000 clones, about three quarters seen once. A word on this clone: Its antigen is currently unknown.

Sequencing was carried out using PBMCs. The chain employs TRBV6-1 and TRBJ1-6; 8 bases fit TRBD1. This receptor was obtained from a man between 50 and 59 years old in good health and CMV-seropositive. The CDR3 sequence: CASRMDRASPLHF. The CDR3 bases are TGTGCCAGCCGAATGGACAGGGCTTCACCCCTCCACTTT.